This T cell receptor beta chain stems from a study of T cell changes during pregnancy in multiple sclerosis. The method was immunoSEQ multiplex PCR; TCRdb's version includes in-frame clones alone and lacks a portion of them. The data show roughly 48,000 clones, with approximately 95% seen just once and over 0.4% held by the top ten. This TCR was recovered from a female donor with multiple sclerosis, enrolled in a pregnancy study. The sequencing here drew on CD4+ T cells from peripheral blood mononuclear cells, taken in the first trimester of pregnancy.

In DNA form, the CDR3 reads TGTGCCATCAGTGTAAAGGGAGCCACTGAAGCTTTCTTT. Its translation: CAISVKGATEAFF. The V call is TRBV10-3, the J call TRBJ1-1; D unclear. In germline, CDR1 is ENHRY, CDR2 SYGVKD. The V and J ends lost 4 bases and 4 bases respectively, with 10 bases between them. The CDR3 runs to 13 residues.